This TCR beta chain was sequenced for a study of immune evolution from preneoplasia to lung adenocarcinoma. Study in general: HLA loss of heterozygosity: under 7.5% AIS, around 16% MIA, around 35% ADC, none AAH.

The study, taken as a whole, reports: Normal lung had the highest top T cell clone frequencies.

Turning to this clone: Its antigen is still unknown.

Germline V gene sequence: CDR1 SGHRS, CDR2 YFSETQ. This CDR3 is 14 amino acids long. V lost 4 bases and J lost 2, with 12 bases in between. Produced via immunoSEQ multiplex PCR; TCRdb's table is partial and in-frame only. The sample records about 14,000 clones, more than 80% being singletons. The source material was FFPE minimally invasive lung adenocarcinoma tissue. This TCR derives from a person aged 65-85 years with lung adenocarcinoma. The V and J genes are TRBV5-1 and TRBJ2-5; either TRBD1 or TRBD2 may fit D (5 bases each). CDR3 in amino acids: CASSPGTIQETQYF. The CDR3 DNA reads as TGCGCCAGCAGCCCCGGGACCATTCAAGAGACCCAGTACTTC.